This T cell receptor beta chain was sequenced for a study of cytomegalovirus exposure and HLA in healthy donors. PCR used 60 Vbeta primers and 13 Jbeta primers. Produced via immunoSEQ multiplex PCR; TCRdb's table is partial and in-frame only. The data contain 150,000 to 180,000 clones, about three quarters of them singletons. Study-wide results and limits: The productive fraction for most TCR beta V segments was about 90% or about 30% in an earlier analysis. In a later analysis, V- and J-gene trimming of beta chains associated with a DCLRE1C missense variant, replicated independently. Later findings reportedly placed an Asian-associated ancestry cluster below the roughly 730-donor mean for N-insertions.

With respect to this clone: Its matching antigen is unknown.

The TCR was taken from a woman aged 40 to 55 in good health and CMV-seronegative. Input material: PBMCs.

CDR3 nucleotides: TGTGCCAGCAGCTCCATCACAGATACGCAGTATTTT. Residues: CASSSITDTQYF. The chain recombines TRBV5-6 with TRBJ2-3; no clear D gene. Trimming took off 3 bases at V and 2 bases at J, with 4 bases between the two ends. The CDR3 contains 12 residues. Germline V gene sequence: CDR1 SGHDT, CDR2 YYEEEE.